This T cell receptor (beta chain) derives from a study of shared clonotypes between healthy human individuals. Naive CD8 populations comprised CD45RO-negative cells positively selected for CCR7, excluding terminally differentiated effector memory CD45RA+ cells. Clones were read by immunoSEQ multiplex PCR, and TCRdb kept only the in-frame ones, dropping some. The sample carries approximately 720,000 clones, under 95% recorded once. Germline CDR1 reads ENHRY; CDR2 reads SYGVKD. This CDR3 comprises 15 residues. V shed 7 bases and J shed 4 bases, with 19 bases lying between them. The sequenced sample consisted of naive CD8+ T cells sorted from blood. V usage is TRBV10-3 and J usage is TRBJ1-1, with D maybe TRBD1 (5 bases). The sequence was collected from a man aged 25 to 40 in good health. Here the CDR3 reads CAIIGTLQSGTEAFF. CDR3 bases: TGTGCCATCATCGGGACTCTACAATCGGGCACTGAAGCTTTCTTT.